This entry describes one T cell receptor beta chain. Its antigen remains unidentified. Clones were read by immunoSEQ multiplex PCR, and TCRdb kept only the in-frame ones, dropping some. The table has around 80,000 clones, approximately 89% seen once. The data derive from a study of brain T cells in children with intractable seizures. General study results and limits: Only CDR3 sequence similarity suggested viral specificity, without known HCMV serostatus.

This CDR3 has 15 amino acids. V is TRBV21-1 and J is TRBJ1-1; the D segment call TRBD1 is taken from the table without a DNA check. TRBV21-1 is termed a pseudogene. This receptor was obtained from a girl under 10 years old with Rasmussen encephalitis and intractable seizures. The specimen comprised peripheral blood, sampled at surgery. The CDR3 DNA is TGTGCCAGCAGCAAACCTGGGGACAGGGACACTGAAGCTTTCTTT. It specifies CASSKPGDRDTEAFF.